A selection of T cell receptor beta chains follows, all from one sample in a study of T cell responses to AZD1222 COVID-19 vaccine. Using immunoSEQ multiplex PCR, the repertoire was profiled, and TCRdb retains in-frame clones only, with some absent. The profile shows 100,000 to 150,000 clones, 90% of them singletons. This specimen was peripheral blood, taken on day 0 of AZD1222 vaccination. These receptors were obtained from an adult in good health. The CDR3 runs from the conserved cysteine through the conserved F or W. Fields, in order: CDR3 protein, V gene.

CASSFRNTEAFF	TRBV7-2
CASSQLGGGRNGYTF	TRBV3-1/TRBV3-2
CASSLVGLRMPYEQYF	TRBV13
CASSSDRVVNGYTF	TRBV9
CASSLFRGKYNEQFF	TRBV11-1
CASRDWAGGNQPQHF	TRBV19
CASRAGQGSTEAFF	TRBV28
CAISDDGERYQPQHF	TRBV10-3
CASSVGTGSGLVNIQYF	TRBV4-2
CASSLGMNTEAFF	TRBV27
CASSSDFADTQYF	TRBV7-3
CASSRTGGRNTEAFF	TRBV2
CATSRDITNYGYTF	TRBV15